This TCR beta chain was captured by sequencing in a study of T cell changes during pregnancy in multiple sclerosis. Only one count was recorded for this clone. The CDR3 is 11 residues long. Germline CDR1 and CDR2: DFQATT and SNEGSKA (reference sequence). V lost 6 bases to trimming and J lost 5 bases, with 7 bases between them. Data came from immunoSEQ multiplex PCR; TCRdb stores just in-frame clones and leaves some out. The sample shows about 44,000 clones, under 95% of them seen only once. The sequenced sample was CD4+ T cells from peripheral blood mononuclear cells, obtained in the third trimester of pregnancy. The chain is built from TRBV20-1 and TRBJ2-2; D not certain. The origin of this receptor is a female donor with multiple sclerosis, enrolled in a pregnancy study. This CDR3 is CSAPLTGELFF. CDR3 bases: TGCAGTGCCCCTTTGACCGGGGAGCTGTTTTTT.